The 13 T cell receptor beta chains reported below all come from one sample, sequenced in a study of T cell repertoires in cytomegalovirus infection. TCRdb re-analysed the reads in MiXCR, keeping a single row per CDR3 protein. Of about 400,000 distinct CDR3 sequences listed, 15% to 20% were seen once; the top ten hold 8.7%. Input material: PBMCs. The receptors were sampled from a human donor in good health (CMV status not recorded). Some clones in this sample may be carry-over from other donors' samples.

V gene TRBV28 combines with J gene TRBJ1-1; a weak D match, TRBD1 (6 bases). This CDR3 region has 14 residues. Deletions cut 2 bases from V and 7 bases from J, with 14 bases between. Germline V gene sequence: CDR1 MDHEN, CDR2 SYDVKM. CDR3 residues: CASSLARGFDEAFF. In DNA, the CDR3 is TGTGCCAGCAGTTTAGCCAGGGGATTCGATGAAGCTTTCTTT.

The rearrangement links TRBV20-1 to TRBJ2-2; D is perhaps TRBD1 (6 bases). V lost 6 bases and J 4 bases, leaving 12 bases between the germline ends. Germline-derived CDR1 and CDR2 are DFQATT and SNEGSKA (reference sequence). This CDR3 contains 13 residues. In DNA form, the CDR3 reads TGCAGTGCCGGGACACTAACCACCGGGGAGCTGTTTTTT. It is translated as CSAGTLTTGELFF.

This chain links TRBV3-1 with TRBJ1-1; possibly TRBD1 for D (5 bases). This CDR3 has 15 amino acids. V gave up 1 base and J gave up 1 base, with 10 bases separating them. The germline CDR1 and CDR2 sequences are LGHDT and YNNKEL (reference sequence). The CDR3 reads CASSQGGAWNTEAFF. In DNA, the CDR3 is TGTGCCAGCAGCCAAGGGGGCGCCTGGAACACTGAAGCTTTCTTT. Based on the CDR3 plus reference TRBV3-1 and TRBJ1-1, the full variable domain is DTAVSQTPKYLVTQMGNDKSIKCEQNLGHDTMYWYKQDSKKFLKIMFSYNNKELIINETVPNRFSPKSPDKAHLNLHINSLELGDSAVYFCASSQGGAWNTEAFFGQGTRLTVV.

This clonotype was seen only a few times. The CDR3 DNA follows: TGTGCCAGTAGCCGAAGCAGGGCCAGCGAGCAGTACTTC. It specifies CASSRSRASEQYF. This chain connects TRBV19 to TRBJ2-7, with a weak D call TRBD1 (5 bases). Looked up from germline, CDR1 is LNHDA and CDR2 is SQIVND (reference sequence). The CDR3 length is 13 residues. V was pared by 6 bases and J by 6 bases, with 15 bases between.

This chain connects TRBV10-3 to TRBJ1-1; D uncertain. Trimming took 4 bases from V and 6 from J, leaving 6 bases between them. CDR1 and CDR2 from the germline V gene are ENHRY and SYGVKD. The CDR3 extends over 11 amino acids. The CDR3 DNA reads TGTGCCATCAGTGGCCCCTCTGAAGCTTTCTTT. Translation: CAISGPSEAFF.

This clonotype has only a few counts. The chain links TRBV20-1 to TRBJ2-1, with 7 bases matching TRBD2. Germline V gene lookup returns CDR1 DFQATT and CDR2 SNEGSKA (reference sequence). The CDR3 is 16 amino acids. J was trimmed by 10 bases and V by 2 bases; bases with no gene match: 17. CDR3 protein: CSARREGSGSWGEQFF. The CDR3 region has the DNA TGCAGTGCTAGAAGGGAGGGTAGCGGTTCTTGGGGAGAGCAGTTCTTC.

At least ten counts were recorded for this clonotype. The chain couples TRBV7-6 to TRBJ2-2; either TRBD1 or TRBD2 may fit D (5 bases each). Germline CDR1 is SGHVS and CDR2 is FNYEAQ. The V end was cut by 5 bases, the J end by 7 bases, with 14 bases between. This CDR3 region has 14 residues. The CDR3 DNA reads TGTGCCAGCAGCCCGGGACCTGATTTCGGGGAGCTGTTTTTT. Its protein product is CASSPGPDFGELFF.

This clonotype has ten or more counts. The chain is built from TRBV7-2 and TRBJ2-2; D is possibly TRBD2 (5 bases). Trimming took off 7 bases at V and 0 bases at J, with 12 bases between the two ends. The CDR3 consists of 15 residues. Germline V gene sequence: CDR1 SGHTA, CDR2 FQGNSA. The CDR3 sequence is CASNFFGTNTGELFF. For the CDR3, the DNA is TGTGCCAGCAATTTCTTCGGGACGAACACCGGGGAGCTGTTTTTT. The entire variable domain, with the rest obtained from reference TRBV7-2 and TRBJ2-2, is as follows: GAGVSQSPSNKVTEKGKDVELRCDPISGHTALYWYRQSLGQGLEFLIYFQGNSAPDKSGLPSDRFSAERTGGSVSTLTIQRTQQEDSAVYLCASNFFGTNTGELFFGEGSRLTVL.

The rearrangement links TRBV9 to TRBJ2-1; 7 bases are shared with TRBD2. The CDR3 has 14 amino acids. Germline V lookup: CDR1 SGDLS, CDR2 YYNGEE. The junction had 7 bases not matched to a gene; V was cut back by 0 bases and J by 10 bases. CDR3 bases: TGTGCCAGCAGCGTAGCTGTTTCTAGCGGAGAGCAGTTCTTC. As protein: CASSVAVSSGEQFF.

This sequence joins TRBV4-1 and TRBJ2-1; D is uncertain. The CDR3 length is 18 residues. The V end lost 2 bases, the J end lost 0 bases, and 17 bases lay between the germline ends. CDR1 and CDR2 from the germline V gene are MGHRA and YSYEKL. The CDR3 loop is CASSQFVPQQISYNEQFF. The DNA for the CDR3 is TGCGCCAGCAGCCAATTTGTCCCACAGCAGATCTCCTACAATGAGCAGTTCTTC.

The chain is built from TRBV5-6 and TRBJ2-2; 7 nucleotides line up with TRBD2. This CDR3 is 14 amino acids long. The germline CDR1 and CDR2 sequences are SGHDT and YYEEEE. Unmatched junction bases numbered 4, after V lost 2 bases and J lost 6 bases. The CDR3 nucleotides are TGTGCCAGCAGCTTCGGGGGAGGGCCCGGGGAGCTGTTTTTT. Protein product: CASSFGGGPGELFF.

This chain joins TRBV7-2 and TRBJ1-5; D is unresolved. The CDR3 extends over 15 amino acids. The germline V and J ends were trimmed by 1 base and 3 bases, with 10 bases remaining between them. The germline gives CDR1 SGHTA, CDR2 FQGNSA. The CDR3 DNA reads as TGTGCCAGCAGCTTAGTTTGGGATATCAATCAGCCCCAGCATTTT. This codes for CASSLVWDINQPQHF.

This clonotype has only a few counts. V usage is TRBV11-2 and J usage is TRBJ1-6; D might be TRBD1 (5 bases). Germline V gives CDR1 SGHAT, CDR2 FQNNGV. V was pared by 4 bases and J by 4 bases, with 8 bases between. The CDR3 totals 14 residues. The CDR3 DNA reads TGTGCCAGCAGCTGGGGGGGTTATAATTCACCCCTCCACTTT. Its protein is CASSWGGYNSPLHF.